Each of the 17 T cell receptor beta chains below was sequenced from the same sample in a study of cytomegalovirus exposure and HLA in healthy donors. Primers for the PCR totalled 60 Vbeta and 13 Jbeta. The data were produced by immunoSEQ multiplex PCR, yet TCRdb's version contains in-frame clones alone and is incomplete. The data contain fewer than 200,000 clones, 65% to 85% of them singletons. Sequenced input: PBMCs. The receptors originated from a woman between 45 and 65 years old in good health and CMV-seropositive.

The count of this clone is one. The chain carries TRBV19 and TRBJ2-5; D perhaps matches TRBD1 (6 bases). The DNA matches TRBJ2-7 better at its end, which makes the J call doubtful. The CDR3 length is 13 residues. Germline-derived CDR1 and CDR2 are LNHDA and SQIVND (reference sequence). CDR3 DNA: TGTGCCAGACTCCGGGACACGGCCTACGAGCAGTACTTC. Encoded protein: CARLRDTAYEQYF.

This clone was found a few times. V gene TRBV28 combines with J gene TRBJ1-5; D is undetermined. The CDR3 totals 14 residues. V lost 2 bases and J lost 5, with 10 bases in between. The V gene's germline CDR1 is MDHEN and CDR2 SYDVKM. The CDR3 reads CASSLEGRHQPQHF. The CDR3 DNA reads as TGTGCCAGCAGTTTAGAAGGGAGGCATCAGCCCCAGCATTTT.

The V call is TRBV10-3, the J call TRBJ1-1; 7 nucleotides match TRBD1. J was trimmed by 3 bases and V by 4 bases; bases with no gene match: 5. The CDR3 runs to 14 residues. The germline gives CDR1 ENHRY, CDR2 SYGVKD. The CDR3 DNA follows: TGTGCCATCAGTGGGGGGACAGAATACACTGAAGCTTTCTTT. It is translated as CAISGGTEYTEAFF.

There are a few counts of this clone. V gene TRBV7-2 combines with J gene TRBJ2-7; no firm D call. Germline CDR1 is SGHTA and CDR2 is FQGNSA. V gave up 1 base and J gave up 5 bases, with 6 bases separating them. CDR3 length: 12 amino acids. The CDR3 coding sequence is TGTGCCAGCAGCTTAGATACTGACGAGCAGTACTTC. It specifies CASSLDTDEQYF.

V and J are TRBV5-4 and TRBJ2-7; 7 bases are shared with TRBD2. The V segment lost 4 bases and the J segment 2 bases; nucleotides outside the gene matches: 9. The V gene's germline CDR1 is SGHNT and CDR2 YYREEE (reference sequence). The CDR3 has 15 residues. The CDR3 DNA sequence: TGTGCCAGCAGCCCGGGGGGAGGGAAAGCCTACGAGCAGTACTTC. This gives the protein CASSPGGGKAYEQYF.

This chain connects TRBV11-3 to TRBJ2-1, with D perhaps TRBD1 (6 bases). The CDR3 spans 15 residues. Germline lookup yields CDR1 SGHNT and CDR2 YENEEA. The V end was cut by 4 bases, the J end by 6 bases, with 16 bases between. The CDR3, as DNA: TGTGCCAGCAGCTCGGGACGCTTGGGGGCCAATGAGCAGTTCTTC. It codes for CASSSGRLGANEQFF.

The rearrangement links TRBV11-2 to TRBJ1-2; 10 positions agree with TRBD1. V lost 6 bases to trimming and J lost 8 bases; unmatched junction nucleotides: 6. There are 13 residues in the CDR3. Germline values: CDR1 SGHAT, CDR2 FQNNGV. This CDR3 is CASRRQGAVGYTF. The CDR3 nucleotides are TGTGCCAGCAGACGACAGGGGGCCGTGGGCTACACCTTC.

The genes are TRBV7-2 and TRBJ2-7, with 7 bases matching TRBD2. With V trimmed by 4 bases and J by 12 bases, 12 bases remained unmatched. Germline loops: CDR1 SGHTA, CDR2 FQGNSA. CDR3 length: 13 residues. The CDR3 DNA reads as TGTGCCAGCAGCTCCGAAGCGGGATCTCATAGGTACTTC. Its translation is CASSSEAGSHRYF.

The table lists this clone with a count of one. Germline and junction disagree at one end, which may indicate a read error. The chain links TRBV27 to TRBJ2-1; TRBD2 matches 12 bases. The CDR3 runs to 13 residues. Germline values: CDR1 MNHEY, CDR2 SMNVEV (reference sequence). CDR3: CASSSGLAGPSVF. Here the CDR3 DNA reads TGTGCCAGCAGTTCTGGACTAGCGGGACCGTCGGTCTTC.

This clone was seen a few times. The chain uses TRBV5-1 and TRBJ2-2; D might be TRBD1 (5 bases). The CDR3 loop spans 17 amino acids. The V end was cut by 0 bases, the J end by 7 bases, with 19 bases between. Germline CDR1 SGHRS, CDR2 YFSETQ. CDR3: CASSLGGSGASFGELFF. In DNA, the CDR3 is TGCGCCAGCAGCTTGGGTGGATCTGGGGCCTCCTTCGGGGAGCTGTTTTTT.

V is TRBV19 and J is TRBJ1-3; no clear D. Germline CDR1 and CDR2: LNHDA and SQIVND (reference sequence). V shed 7 bases and J shed 0 bases, with 16 bases lying between them. The CDR3 spans 16 residues. CDR3 residues: CASNMPGGSSGNTIYF. In nucleotides, the CDR3 is TGTGCCAGTAATATGCCAGGCGGGAGCTCTGGAAACACCATATATTTT.

The genes are TRBV5-3 and TRBJ1-1; D is perhaps TRBD1 (5 bases). TRBV5-3 is treated as an ORF (open reading frame) with a function not yet certain. This CDR3 has 14 residues. The V and J ends lost 10 bases and 3 bases respectively, with 19 bases between them. CDR3 amino acids: CALFVGGGDTEAFF. In DNA form, the CDR3 reads TGTGCCCTTTTTGTCGGGGGTGGGGACACTGAAGCTTTCTTT.

This clone was seen a single time. The rearrangement joins TRBV5-6 to TRBJ1-2, with a possible D match to TRBD1 (6 bases). Trimming cost V 6 bases and J 6 bases, with 15 bases left between them. CDR1 is SGHDT and CDR2 is YYEEEE in the germline V gene. This CDR3 region has 13 residues. The CDR3 spells CASNLDRSHGYTF. The CDR3 nucleotides are TGTGCCAGCAACCTAGACAGGAGTCATGGCTACACCTTC.

V and J are TRBV28 and TRBJ2-1; 7 positions match TRBD1. The J segment lost 3 bases and the V segment lost 4 bases, leaving 12 bases of the junction unmatched. Germline lookup yields CDR1 MDHEN and CDR2 SYDVKM. The CDR3 is made up of 17 amino acids. CDR3 protein: CASSSTSKGANYNEQFF. DNA for the CDR3: TGTGCCAGCAGTTCAACATCCAAGGGGGCGAACTACAATGAGCAGTTCTTC.

This clone was found a few times. This chain connects TRBV6-6 to TRBJ1-4; tentatively, D is TRBD1 (6 bases). CDR3 length: 15 residues. The germline V gene encodes CDR1 MNHNY and CDR2 SVGAGI (reference sequence). V lost 2 bases and J lost 5, with 12 bases in between. This chain's CDR3 is CASSYPGTRNEKLFF. As DNA, the CDR3 is TGTGCCAGCAGTTACCCTGGGACACGAAATGAAAAACTGTTTTTT.

J is TRBJ1-1 and V is TRBV9; the D is unclear. Germline V gene lookup returns CDR1 SGDLS and CDR2 YYNGEE. The CDR3 sequence is 18 residues long. V was cut by 0 bases and J by 0 bases, with 18 bases left in between. The CDR3 DNA reads TGTGCCAGCAGCGTAGATCTTTTCGATGTGAGCCTGAACACTGAAGCTTTCTTT. It codes for CASSVDLFDVSLNTEAFF.

In this sample, this clone turned up once. The V and J genes are TRBV7-8 and TRBJ1-2, with TRBD1 as a possible D gene (6 bases). Trimming removed 2 bases at V and 6 bases at J, with 16 bases between. The CDR3 sequence is 15 residues long. Germline V gene sequence: CDR1 SGHVS, CDR2 FQNEAQ. The CDR3 is CASSLWVDRFDGYTF. Here the CDR3 DNA reads TGTGCCAGCAGCTTATGGGTCGACAGGTTCGATGGCTACACCTTC.